These 28 T cell receptor beta chains originate from one sample sequenced in a study of T cell changes during pregnancy in multiple sclerosis. Only in-frame clones appear in the TCRdb table, and some are missing; sequencing was by immunoSEQ multiplex PCR. In the table there are about 59,000 clones, 75% to 95% of which are singletons. The material was peripheral blood, obtained before pregnancy. These receptors originate from a female donor with multiple sclerosis, enrolled in a pregnancy study.

V gene TRBV10-2 combines with J gene TRBJ2-7; 9 positions match TRBD1. CDR1 and CDR2 (germline): WSHSY, SAAADI. The V segment lost 6 bases and the J segment 7 bases; nucleotides outside the gene matches: 10. This CDR3 is 14 amino acids long. The CDR3 region is CASRPPGQGWEQYF. The CDR3 nucleotides are TGCGCCAGCAGACCCCCGGGACAGGGATGGGAGCAGTACTTC.

V gene TRBV6-1 combines with J gene TRBJ1-4; 8 bases are shared with TRBD1. The CDR3 consists of 16 residues. V shed 4 bases and J 6 bases; nucleotides not matched to a gene: 10. Germline CDR1 and CDR2: MNHNS and SASEGT. The CDR3 reads CASSGRTGSIYEKLFF. As DNA, the CDR3 is TGTGCCAGCAGTGGCCGGACAGGGAGTATATATGAAAAACTGTTTTTT.

This chain uses TRBV11-2 with TRBJ2-7, with a weak D call TRBD2 (5 bases). Trimming took 2 bases from V and 2 from J, leaving 19 bases between them. This CDR3 contains 17 residues. The germline gives CDR1 SGHAT, CDR2 FQNNGV. The CDR3 region has the DNA TGTGCCAGCAGCTTACCCAGCCCAGGAGTCGGGGCCTACGAGCAGTACTTC. Encoded protein: CASSLPSPGVGAYEQYF.

The V and J genes are TRBV5-8 and TRBJ1-5, with 7 bases aligning to TRBD1. Germline V lookup: CDR1 SGHTS, CDR2 YDEGEE. The CDR3 covers 17 residues. The V and J ends lost 0 bases and 4 bases, in that order; junction bases with no gene match: 10. CDR3 region: CASSLGQGSLGNQPQHF. The DNA for the CDR3 is TGTGCCAGCAGCTTGGGACAGGGAAGTTTGGGGAATCAGCCCCAGCATTTT. The full variable domain, its missing parts supplied by reference TRBV5-8 and TRBJ1-5, is EAGVTQSPTHLIKTRGQQATLRCSPISGHTSVYWYQQALGLGLQFLLWYDEGEERNRGNFPPRFSGRQFPNYSSELNVNALELEDSALYLCASSLGQGSLGNQPQHFGDGTRLSIL.

The chain joins TRBV9 to TRBJ2-7, with D maybe TRBD1 (5 bases). This CDR3 contains 16 residues. Germline values: CDR1 SGDLS, CDR2 YYNGEE. V was trimmed by 1 base and J by 3 bases, leaving 17 bases between them. The CDR3, as DNA: TGTGCCAGCAGCGTACCTCCCGGCAGGGTCGGCTACGAGCAGTACTTC. This codes for CASSVPPGRVGYEQYF. Looking up the rest from reference TRBV9 and TRBJ2-7 gives the full variable domain: DSGVTQTPKHLITATGQRVTLRCSPRSGDLSVYWYQQSLDQGLQFLIQYYNGEERAKGNILERFSAQQFPDLHSELNLSSLELGDSALYFCASSVPPGRVGYEQYFGPGTRLTVT.

The chain couples TRBV9 to TRBJ1-4; D not resolved. The germline V and J ends were trimmed by 3 bases and 8 bases, with 11 bases remaining between them. Germline V gene data show CDR1 as SGDLS and CDR2 as YYNGEE. The CDR3 has 13 residues. CDR3 DNA sequence: TGTGCCAGCAGCGGAGGGTTTGGGGAAAAACTGTTTTTT. This sequence encodes CASSGGFGEKLFF.

The rearrangement uses TRBV5-5 and TRBJ2-6; a possible D gene is TRBD2 (7 bases). The CDR3 contains 19 residues. V lost 2 bases to trimming and J lost 0 bases, with 18 bases between them. CDR1 and CDR2 (germline): SGHKS, YYEKEE (reference sequence). As DNA, the CDR3 is TGTGCCAGCAGCTTCGGCGGGGGCAGGGGTAGCTCTGGGGCCAACGTCCTGACTTTC. Its translation is CASSFGGGRGSSGANVLTF.

J is TRBJ1-2 and V is TRBV9, with 8 bases that match TRBD1. CDR3 length: 14 residues. Germline V gene lookup returns CDR1 SGDLS and CDR2 YYNGEE. V gave up 4 bases and J gave up 7 bases; unmatched junction bases: 9. CDR3 residues: CASSSRQGYAGYTF. The DNA for the CDR3 is TGTGCCAGCAGCTCGAGACAGGGGTATGCTGGCTACACCTTC. The entire variable domain, with the rest obtained from reference TRBV9 and TRBJ1-2, is as follows: DSGVTQTPKHLITATGQRVTLRCSPRSGDLSVYWYQQSLDQGLQFLIQYYNGEERAKGNILERFSAQQFPDLHSELNLSSLELGDSALYFCASSSRQGYAGYTFGSGTRLTVV.

V gene TRBV14 combines with J gene TRBJ1-2, with TRBD1 as a possible D gene (5 bases). In germline, CDR1 is SGHDN, CDR2 FVKESK. Trimming pared 2 bases from V and 2 bases from J, leaving 9 bases between. The CDR3 is 14 residues long. The CDR3 nucleotides are TGTGCCAGCAGCCAACTGACAGCCAACTATGGCTACACCTTC. Translation: CASSQLTANYGYTF.

This rearrangement joins TRBV10-3 to TRBJ2-5, with 14 bases lining up with TRBD2. The CDR3 is made up of 16 amino acids. The germline gives CDR1 ENHRY, CDR2 SYGVKD. V shed 3 bases and J 10 bases; nucleotides not matched to a gene: 10. Written as DNA, the CDR3 is TGTGCCATCAGTGACGGACTAGCGGGGGGCCGCGGGGACCAGTACTTC. Its translation is CAISDGLAGGRGDQYF.

V usage is TRBV5-1 and J usage is TRBJ2-7; TRBD1 matches at 7 bases. V shed 2 bases, J shed 3 bases, and the junction held 8 bases outside the gene matches. The CDR3 consists of 15 residues. From germline, CDR1 is SGHRS and CDR2 YFSETQ. CDR3: CASSLPDRANYEQYF. The CDR3 DNA sequence: TGCGCCAGCAGCTTACCCGACAGGGCCAACTACGAGCAGTACTTC.

The chain couples TRBV7-3 to TRBJ2-1; D perhaps matches TRBD1 (5 bases). Trimming stripped 5 bases from V and 4 bases from J, with 12 bases between. There are 14 residues in the CDR3. CDR1 is SGHTA and CDR2 is FQGTGA in the germline V gene. CDR3 in amino acids: CASSPSQGYNEQFF. The CDR3 bases are TGTGCCAGCAGCCCGTCGCAGGGATACAATGAGCAGTTCTTC.

J is TRBJ1-2 and V is TRBV4-2; 7 bases fit TRBD1. The CDR3 is 19 residues long. CDR1 is LGHNA and CDR2 is YNFKEQ in the germline V gene. V lost 0 bases and J lost 1; bases outside the gene matches: 14. In nucleotides, the CDR3 is TGTGCCAGCAGCCAAGAGGTGGGTGTCCCAGGGGGAGATAACTATGGCTACACCTTC. Translated, it gives CASSQEVGVPGGDNYGYTF.

V and J are TRBV7-8 and TRBJ1-2, with D unresolved. Germline V gene sequence: CDR1 SGHVS, CDR2 FQNEAQ. Trimming took 5 bases from V and 3 from J, leaving 13 bases between them. The CDR3 sequence is 14 residues long. The CDR3 region has the DNA TGTGCCAGCAGCCCCCGGGGTCTTGACTATGGCTACACCTTC. It yields the protein CASSPRGLDYGYTF.

The V call is TRBV5-4, the J call TRBJ1-6, with 7 bases identical to TRBD1. This CDR3 is 14 amino acids long. The germline gives CDR1 SGHNT, CDR2 YYREEE (reference sequence). V lost 1 base and J lost 8; bases outside the gene matches: 3. CDR3 coding DNA: TGTGCCAGCAGCTTGACAGGGGCGGATTCACCCCTCCACTTT. Its protein is CASSLTGADSPLHF.

The V call is TRBV5-6, the J call TRBJ1-2, with TRBD1 identical over 9 bases. Germline CDR1 and CDR2: SGHDT and YYEEEE. V gave up 0 bases and J gave up 8 bases; unmatched junction bases: 8. This CDR3 has 15 residues. The CDR3 DNA sequence: TGTGCCAGCAGCTTGGAACAGGGGGCATCTGGGGGCTACACCTTC. It yields the protein CASSLEQGASGGYTF.

The chain recombines TRBV4-3 with TRBJ2-3; tentatively, D is TRBD2 (6 bases). This CDR3 is 15 amino acids long. V was trimmed by 4 bases and J by 4 bases, leaving 15 bases between them. Germline lookup yields CDR1 LGHNA and CDR2 YSLEER. The CDR3 DNA reads as TGCGCCAGCAGCCTCATCCCCGGGGAGGCAGATACGCAGTATTTT. Translation gives CASSLIPGEADTQYF.

V is TRBV7-2 and J is TRBJ2-5; no clear D. V was pared by 5 bases and J by 5 bases, with 9 bases between. The germline gives CDR1 SGHTA, CDR2 FQGNSA. CDR3 length: 12 amino acids. CDR3 in DNA: TGTGCCAGCAGCCTCCCTGTTGAGACCCAGTACTTC. This sequence encodes CASSLPVETQYF.

V is TRBV7-2 and J is TRBJ2-3; tentatively, D is TRBD2 (6 bases). V was clipped by 4 bases and J by 1 base, with 9 bases between them. The germline V gene has CDR1 SGHTA and CDR2 FQGNSA. The CDR3 is 14 amino acids. CDR3 nucleotide sequence: TGTGCCAGCAGCTCCAGGAGGGGCACAGATACGCAGTATTTT. Protein sequence: CASSSRRGTDTQYF.

The V gene is TRBV10-1, the J gene TRBJ1-4; D unresolved. The CDR3 consists of 15 residues. CDR1 WNHNN and CDR2 SYGVQD come from the germline V gene (reference sequence). Deletions cut 2 bases from V and 7 bases from J, with 14 bases between. The CDR3 here is CASSEGQVALEKLFF. The CDR3 nucleotides read TGCGCCAGCAGTGAGGGTCAGGTGGCTCTTGAAAAACTGTTTTTT.

The rearrangement links TRBV7-6 to TRBJ2-5; possibly TRBD1 for D (5 bases). V dropped 2 bases and J dropped 4 bases, with 11 bases sitting between them. The germline V gene has CDR1 SGHVS and CDR2 FNYEAQ. The CDR3 totals 14 residues. CDR3 in DNA: TGTGCCAGCAGCTTAACGGCAGGGCCAGAGACCCAGTACTTC. Its protein is CASSLTAGPETQYF.

The rearrangement uses TRBV5-5 and TRBJ1-2; the D gene is possibly TRBD1 (5 bases). CDR1 and CDR2 from the germline V gene are SGHKS and YYEKEE (reference sequence). There are 18 residues in the CDR3. Between the trimmed V and J ends, which lost 0 bases and 3 bases, there was a span of 21 bases. The CDR3: CASSLAWTQTFFDYGYTF. The CDR3 DNA is TGTGCCAGCAGCTTGGCTTGGACACAGACTTTTTTTGACTATGGCTACACCTTC.

The rearrangement uses TRBV5-6 and TRBJ2-1; 13 positions agree with TRBD2. The germline V gene has CDR1 SGHDT and CDR2 YYEEEE. V shed 2 bases and J 0 bases; nucleotides not matched to a gene: 5. The length of the CDR3 is 18 residues. The CDR3 region is CASSFLGLAGSSYNEQFF. The CDR3 region has the DNA TGTGCCAGCAGCTTTTTGGGACTAGCGGGGAGCTCCTACAATGAGCAGTTCTTC.

CDR3 coding DNA: TGTGCCAGCAGTGGACAGGGCCCGCTTAACTATGGCTACACCTTC. Residues: CASSGQGPLNYGYTF. The chain is built from TRBV2 and TRBJ1-2; 7 bases align to TRBD1. The CDR3 sequence is 15 residues long. Unmatched junction bases numbered 6, after V lost 4 bases and J lost 1 base. CDR1 is SNHLY, CDR2 FYNNEI, per germline.

The chain carries TRBV7-3 and TRBJ2-5; 12 bases line up with TRBD2. This CDR3 is built from 15 residues. J was trimmed by 5 bases and V by 5 bases; bases with no gene match: 6. In germline, CDR1 is SGHTA, CDR2 FQGTGA. The CDR3: CASSMTSGGPETQYF. The CDR3 DNA is TGTGCCAGCAGCATGACTAGCGGGGGACCGGAGACCCAGTACTTC.

This chain links TRBV6-5 with TRBJ1-2; D is undetermined. Trimming cost V 6 bases and J 4 bases, with 9 bases left between them. This CDR3 has 12 amino acids. CDR1 is MNHEY, CDR2 SVGAGI, per germline. The CDR3 here is CASRREAYGYTF. The CDR3 DNA is TGTGCCAGCAGGAGGGAAGCCTATGGCTACACCTTC.

This clone was observed a single time. The chain is built from TRBV4-3 and TRBJ2-1; no clear D gene. This CDR3 is built from 15 residues. Germline V lookup: CDR1 LGHNA, CDR2 YSLEER. The germline V and J ends were trimmed by 0 bases and 4 bases, with 10 bases remaining between them. The CDR3 reads CASSQDQRDYNEQFF. The CDR3 DNA follows: TGCGCCAGCAGCCAAGATCAGCGTGATTACAATGAGCAGTTCTTC.

V and J are TRBV5-5 and TRBJ1-1; 8 bases fit TRBD1. The CDR3 covers 15 residues. Trimming took 4 bases from V and 1 from J; bases not matched to a gene: 6. The germline V gene encodes CDR1 SGHKS and CDR2 YYEKEE (reference sequence). This chain's CDR3 is CASSDRDRQNTEAFF. DNA of the CDR3: TGTGCCAGCAGCGATAGGGACAGGCAGAACACTGAAGCTTTCTTT.